Here is one T cell receptor (beta chain) with its context. Antigen unknown. Using genomic DNA as the template, TCR beta VDJ and CDR3 profiling was carried out. TCRdb recomputed calls from the reads with MiXCR, one row per CDR3 protein. The sample has 200,000 to 250,000 distinct CDR3 sequences, about half seen once; the top ten hold just under 20%. This entry belongs to a study of CD8+CD57+ T cells in acquired aplastic anemia. Across the whole study: Sorting CD4+ and CD8+ cells gave DNA averaging approximately 3 ug. Study findings and constraints: Patient and control CD8+ Simpson's diversity was not significantly different.

The CDR3 is made up of 12 amino acids. The germline gives CDR1 SGHRS, CDR2 YFSETQ. V lost 4 bases to trimming and J lost 5 bases, with 10 bases between them. Selection for sequencing was limited to patients who had shown CD8+CD57+ cell expansion by flow cytometry. Patients were therapy-naive when their blood was sampled. The sequence derives from a human donor with aplastic anemia. V gene TRBV5-1 combines with J gene TRBJ2-7; possibly TRBD2 for D (6 bases). The specimen sequenced was sorted CD4+, CD8+, or CD8+CD57+ T cells (not recorded which) from PBMCs. The CDR3 sequence: CASSGTFHEQYF. CDR3 nucleotide sequence: TGCGCCAGCAGCGGGACTTTCCACGAGCAGTACTTC.